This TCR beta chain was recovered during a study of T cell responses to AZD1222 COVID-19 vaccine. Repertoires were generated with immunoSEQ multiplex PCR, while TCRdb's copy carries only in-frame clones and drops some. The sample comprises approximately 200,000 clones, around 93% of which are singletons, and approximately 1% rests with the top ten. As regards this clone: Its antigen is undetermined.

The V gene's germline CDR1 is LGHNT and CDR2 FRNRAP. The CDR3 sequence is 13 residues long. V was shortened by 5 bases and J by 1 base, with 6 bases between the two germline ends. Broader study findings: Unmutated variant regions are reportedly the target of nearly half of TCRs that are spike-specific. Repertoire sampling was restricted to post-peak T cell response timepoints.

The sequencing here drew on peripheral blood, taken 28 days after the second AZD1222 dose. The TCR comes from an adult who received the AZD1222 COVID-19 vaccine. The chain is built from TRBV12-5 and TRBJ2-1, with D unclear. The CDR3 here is CASGTWSYNEQFF. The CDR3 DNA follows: TGTGCTAGTGGTACGTGGTCCTACAATGAGCAGTTCTTC.